The 21 T cell receptor beta chains below all came from one sample that was sequenced in a study of T cells in localized non-small cell lung cancer. Profiling relied on immunoSEQ multiplex PCR, and the TCRdb table lists in-frame clones only, not all of them. The table includes over 15,000 clones, approximately 85% detected once. Sequencing used peripheral blood, obtained before any cancer treatment. The source is a male donor older than 55 with stage I lung adenocarcinoma.

J is TRBJ2-1 and V is TRBV2; D not certain. Germline-derived CDR1 and CDR2 are SNHLY and FYNNEI. V was cut by 11 bases and J by 2 bases, with 10 bases left in between. CDR3 length: 12 amino acids. Here the CDR3 DNA reads TGTGCCTCGGGCTGGGCCTACAATGAGCAGTTCTTC. Residues: CASGWAYNEQFF.

The rearrangement uses TRBV6-7 and TRBJ1-1; D is unclear. TRBV6-7 is an ORF, and what it does is uncertain. The CDR3 spans 12 residues. The V end was cut by 11 bases, the J end by 0 bases, with 10 bases between. The CDR3 DNA sequence: TGTGCCTCCCTTGAGGTGAACACTGAAGCTTTCTTT. This sequence encodes CASLEVNTEAFF.

This chain connects TRBV18 to TRBJ1-6; 7 bases are a match to TRBD1. Germline CDR1 is KGHSH and CDR2 is LQKENI. The length of the CDR3 is 16 residues. The V gene end was trimmed by 0 bases and the J gene end by 9 bases; junction bases not matched to a gene: 8. The CDR3 loop reads CASSPPGGTEISPLHF. The CDR3 nucleotides read TGTGCCAGCTCACCACCTGGCGGGACAGAGATTTCACCCCTCCACTTT.

The rearrangement joins TRBV6-1 to TRBJ1-4; no firm D call. CDR1 MNHNS and CDR2 SASEGT come from the germline V gene. Trimming took off 5 bases at V and 8 bases at J, with 9 bases between the two ends. This CDR3 contains 12 residues. CDR3 nucleotides: TGTGCCAGCAGTAAGGGTCGGGAAAAACTGTTTTTT. This encodes CASSKGREKLFF.

The chain links TRBV9 to TRBJ2-1; 16 bases align to TRBD2. CDR1 and CDR2 from the germline V gene are SGDLS and YYNGEE. The V segment lost 3 bases and the J segment 10 bases; nucleotides outside the gene matches: 10. The CDR3 extends over 17 amino acids. DNA of the CDR3: TGTGCCAGCAGCGCCGGTGGGACTAGCGGGAGGGGTAAGGAGCAGTTCTTC. This encodes CASSAGGTSGRGKEQFF.

To note about this clone: Distinct nucleotide sequences in the sample also encode this CDR3. This chain connects TRBV28 to TRBJ2-7; 9 nucleotides align to TRBD1. Trimming at V came to 5 bases and at J to 2 bases, leaving 7 bases not matched to a gene. Germline V gene data show CDR1 as MDHEN and CDR2 as SYDVKM. The CDR3 totals 15 residues. The CDR3 sequence is CASSTPGQGTYEQYF. As DNA, the CDR3 is TGTGCCAGCAGTACCCCGGGACAGGGTACCTACGAGCAGTACTTC.

This clone was recorded only once. The rearrangement links TRBV28 to TRBJ1-4; D uncertain. CDR3 size: 16 residues. Germline CDR1 MDHEN, CDR2 SYDVKM. The ends were cut back, 6 bases at V and 2 bases at J, with 16 bases in the middle. CDR3 region: CASSPTEKSTNEKLFF. The CDR3 coding sequence is TGTGCCAGCAGCCCTACAGAAAAGAGTACTAATGAAAAACTGTTTTTT.

The gene calls are TRBV18 and TRBJ1-1, with D unclear. The CDR3 covers 13 residues. Germline CDR1 KGHSH, CDR2 LQKENI. Trimming removed 6 bases from V and 3 bases from J, with 11 bases in between. The CDR3 spells CASSRGRDTEAFF. CDR3 nucleotides: TGTGCCAGCTCTCGTGGACGGGACACTGAAGCTTTCTTT.

This rearrangement joins TRBV6-1 to TRBJ1-1; TRBD1 matches at 9 bases. V was clipped by 5 bases and J by 5 bases; unmatched bases: 12. The V gene's germline CDR1 is MNHNS and CDR2 SASEGT. The length of the CDR3 is 16 residues. For the CDR3, the DNA is TGTGCCAGCAGTAAAGGACCGGGACAGGGTATGACTGAAGCTTTCTTT. It encodes CASSKGPGQGMTEAFF.

This clone was seen only once. The genes are TRBV21-1 and TRBJ1-5. TRBV21-1 is a documented pseudogene. The CDR3 contains 15 residues. CDR3 protein: CASSPGGACNQPQHF. The CDR3 DNA follows: TGTGCCAGCAGCCCGGGGGGGGCTTGCAATCAGCCCCAGCATTTT.

V is TRBV6-6 and J is TRBJ1-1, with D possibly matching TRBD1 (5 bases). This CDR3 comprises 13 residues. CDR1 is MNHNY, CDR2 SVGAGI, per germline (reference sequence). V was trimmed by 5 bases and J by 2 bases, leaving 9 bases between them. The CDR3 is CASSTGLNTEAFF. The CDR3 bases are TGTGCCAGCAGTACAGGACTTAACACTGAAGCTTTCTTT.

The J gene is TRBJ1-1, the V gene TRBV27; D is perhaps TRBD1 (5 bases). Germline CDR1 is MNHEY and CDR2 is SMNVEV (reference sequence). The CDR3 has 13 residues. Trimming removed 6 bases at V and 4 bases at J, with 12 bases between. For the CDR3, the DNA is TGTGCCAGCAGCCTCCCCGGGGGCACTGAAGCTTTCTTT. Translation: CASSLPGGTEAFF.

The chain joins TRBV30 to TRBJ1-5; no clear D. CDR1 and CDR2 (germline): GTSNPN, SVGIG (reference sequence). V lost 0 bases to trimming and J lost 7 bases, with 10 bases between them. The CDR3 is 13 residues long. CDR3 in DNA: TGTGCCTGGAGTGTACTGGGAAGGCAGCCCCAGCATTTT. It is translated as CAWSVLGRQPQHF.

The gene calls are TRBV9 and TRBJ2-7, with D tentatively TRBD2 (6 bases). In germline, CDR1 is SGDLS, CDR2 YYNGEE. V was pared by 0 bases and J by 9 bases, with 13 bases between. The CDR3 contains 13 residues. CDR3 loop: CASSVGASGGQYF. The CDR3 coding sequence is TGTGCCAGCAGCGTAGGGGCATCCGGGGGGCAGTACTTC.

In its sample, this clone was seen a few times. The chain has TRBV4-2 and TRBJ1-1; no firm D call. CDR1 is LGHNA and CDR2 is YNFKEQ in the germline V gene. This CDR3 contains 14 residues. V gave up 0 bases and J gave up 7 bases, with 12 bases separating them. CDR3 sequence reads: CASSQEWRAHEAFF. The CDR3 DNA sequence: TGTGCCAGCAGCCAAGAATGGAGGGCTCATGAAGCTTTCTTT.

This chain joins TRBV5-5 and TRBJ1-2; D remains unclear. The germline gives CDR1 SGHKS, CDR2 YYEKEE (reference sequence). CDR3 size: 14 residues. V was cut by 2 bases and J by 4 bases, with 12 bases left in between. CDR3 DNA: TGTGCCAGCAGCTTCCCTGGTCTACGCTATGGCTACACCTTC. Its translation is CASSFPGLRYGYTF. The full variable domain, rest sourced from reference TRBV5-5 and TRBJ1-2, is DAGVTQSPTHLIKTRGQQVTLRCSPISGHKSVSWYQQVLGQGPQFIFQYYEKEERGRGNFPDRFSARQFPNYSSELNVNALLLGDSALYLCASSFPGLRYGYTFGSGTRLTVV.

The chain recombines TRBV6-1 with TRBJ2-2; 7 bases match TRBD2. V lost 4 bases to trimming and J lost 0 bases; unmatched junction nucleotides: 11. This CDR3 has 18 amino acids. Germline V gives CDR1 MNHNS, CDR2 SASEGT. The CDR3 here is CASSGVGSGGSNTGELFF. CDR3 bases: TGTGCCAGCAGTGGAGTAGGATCGGGGGGATCGAACACCGGGGAGCTGTTTTTT.

The chain recombines TRBV7-9 with TRBJ2-1; D remains ambiguous. CDR1 SEHNR and CDR2 FQNEAQ come from the germline V gene (reference sequence). The germline V and J ends were trimmed by 3 bases and 9 bases, with 6 bases remaining between them. This CDR3 region has 11 residues. CDR3 protein: CASSLKSEQFF. CDR3 in DNA: TGTGCCAGCAGCTTGAAGAGTGAGCAGTTCTTC.

The V and J genes are TRBV4-1 and TRBJ1-4; 9 bases agree with TRBD1. The CDR3 spans 18 residues. The J segment lost 6 bases and the V segment lost 9 bases, leaving 20 bases of the junction unmatched. Germline lookup yields CDR1 MGHRA and CDR2 YSYEKL. CDR3 region: CASSLRDRVFYGDEKLFF. CDR3 in DNA: TGCGCCAGTTCCCTCCGGGACAGGGTGTTTTATGGGGATGAAAAACTGTTTTTT.

Regarding this clone: Germline is not matched at one junction end, which may reflect a read error. V usage is TRBV9 and J usage is TRBJ2-3, with D hard to call. The CDR3 spans 15 residues. Germline V CDR1 and CDR2: SGDLS, YYNGEE. The CDR3 DNA reads as TGTGCCAGCAGCGCCGTCTCGGCCGCCACAGATACGCGGTATTTT. Amino acids: CASSAVSAATDTRYF.

V and J are TRBV14 and TRBJ2-3; D tentatively fits TRBD1 or TRBD2 (6 bases each). This CDR3 has 15 amino acids. Trimming removed 4 bases at V and 2 bases at J, with 13 bases between. CDR1 is SGHDN and CDR2 is FVKESK in the germline V gene. CDR3 DNA sequence: TGTGCCAGCAGCCGCGGGACACTATTCACAGATACGCAGTATTTT. It yields the protein CASSRGTLFTDTQYF.